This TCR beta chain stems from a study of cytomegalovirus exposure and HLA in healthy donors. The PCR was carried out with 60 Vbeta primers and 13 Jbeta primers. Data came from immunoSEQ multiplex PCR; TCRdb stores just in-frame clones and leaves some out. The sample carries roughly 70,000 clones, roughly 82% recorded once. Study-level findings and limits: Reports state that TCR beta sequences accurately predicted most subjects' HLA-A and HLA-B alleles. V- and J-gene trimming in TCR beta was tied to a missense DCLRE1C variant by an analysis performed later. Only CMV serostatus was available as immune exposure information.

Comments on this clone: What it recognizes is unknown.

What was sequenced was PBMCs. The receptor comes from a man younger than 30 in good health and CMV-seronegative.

CDR3: CAISEFANRGSNQPQHF. CDR3 DNA sequence: TGTGCCATCAGTGAGTTCGCTAACAGGGGCTCCAATCAGCCCCAGCATTTT. J is TRBJ1-5 and V is TRBV10-3, with 7 nucleotides matching TRBD1. The CDR3 covers 17 residues. Trimming took 1 base from V and 3 from J; bases not matched to a gene: 9. In germline, CDR1 is ENHRY, CDR2 SYGVKD.